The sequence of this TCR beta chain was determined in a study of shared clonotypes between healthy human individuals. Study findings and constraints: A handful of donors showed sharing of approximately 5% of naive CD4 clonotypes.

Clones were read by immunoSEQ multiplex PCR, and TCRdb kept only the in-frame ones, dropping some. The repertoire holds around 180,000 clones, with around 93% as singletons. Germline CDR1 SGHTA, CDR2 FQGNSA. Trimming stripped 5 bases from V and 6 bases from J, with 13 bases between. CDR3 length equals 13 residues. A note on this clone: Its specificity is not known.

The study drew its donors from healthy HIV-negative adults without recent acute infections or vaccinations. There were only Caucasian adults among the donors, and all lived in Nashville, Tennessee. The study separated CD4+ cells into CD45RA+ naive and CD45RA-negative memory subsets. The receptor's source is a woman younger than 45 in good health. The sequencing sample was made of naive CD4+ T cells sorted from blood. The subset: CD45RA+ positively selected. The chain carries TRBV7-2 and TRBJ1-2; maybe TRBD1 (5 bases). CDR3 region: CASSATGVNGYTF. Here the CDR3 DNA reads TGTGCCAGCAGCGCTACAGGTGTCAATGGCTACACCTTC.